The rows below give T cell receptor beta chains drawn from one sample of a study of vaccination and CD4 T cells after COVID-19. Their cognate antigens are unknown. Each CDR3 protein gets one entry after TCRdb re-called the PCR reads with MiXCR. The data hold 9,500 to 10,000 distinct CDR3 sequences, with roughly 70% observed a single time. Sequencing was done on a sample of CD4+ T cells from blood, cultured in vitro. The receptors derive from a human donor who had recovered from COVID-19. Both conserved end residues are part of each CDR3. The D gene is left open where the match is weak. Clone size appears in some rows only: once, few, many, or a class for an expanded clone.

j_call,d_call,v_call,clone_size,cdr3_aa,cdr3_nt
TRBJ1-6,TRBD1,TRBV7-9,few,CASSLGGTGSSPLHF,TGTGCCAGCAGCTTAGGAGGGACAGGGTCATCACCCCTCCACTTT
TRBJ2-1,-,TRBV6-5,-,CASSYSNLRNEQLF,TGTGCCAGCAGTTACTCGAACCTGCGGAATGAGCAGCTCTTC
TRBJ2-5,-,TRBV9,-,CASSGTGGPQETQYF,TGTGCCAGCAGTGGAACCGGGGGGCCCCAAGAGACCCAGTACTTC
TRBJ2-7,-,TRBV28,-,CASSDRYEQYF,TGTGCCAGCAGTGACCGCTACGAGCAGTACTTC
TRBJ2-4,-,TRBV27,-,CASSSLWDSGAKNIQYF,TGTGCCAGCAGTTCACTATGGGACAGCGGGGCCAAAAACATTCAGTACTTC
TRBJ1-2,-,TRBV6-1,few,CASSPAFSGQDYGYTF,TGTGCCAGCAGTCCGGCGTTCTCGGGGCAGGACTATGGCTACACCTTC
TRBJ1-1,TRBD1,TRBV27,-,CASSLGTAAEAFF,TGTGCCAGCAGTCTCGGGACAGCCGCCGAAGCTTTCTTT
TRBJ1-6,-,TRBV7-9,-,CASSLGGKNSPLHF,TGTGCCAGCAGCTTAGGGGGGAAGAATTCACCCCTCCACTTT
TRBJ1-2,TRBD1,TRBV27,once,CASSRGQGGYGYTF,TGTGCCAGCAGCAGGGGACAGGGAGGCTATGGCTACACCTTC
TRBJ2-1,TRBD2,TRBV12-3/TRBV12-4,-,CASTGAGGLYNEQFF,TGTGCCAGCACGGGGGCGGGAGGCCTATACAATGAGCAGTTCTTC
TRBJ1-2,-,TRBV29-1,-,CSVEGRGNYGYTF,TGCAGCGTTGAAGGTCGCGGGAACTATGGCTACACCTTC
TRBJ2-7,-,TRBV7-2,-,CASRTDGYEQYF,TGTGCCAGCAGGACCGACGGCTACGAGCAGTACTTC
TRBJ1-4,TRBD1,TRBV6-1,-,CASSAGTGNEKLFF,TGTGCCAGCAGCGCCGGGACAGGGAATGAAAAACTGTTTTTT
TRBJ2-4,-,TRBV19,-,CASSTQPGNIQYF,TGTGCCAGTAGTACCCAACCCGGTAACATTCAGTACTTC
TRBJ1-1,TRBD1,TRBV19,-,CASSQSKGTARRKNTEAFF,TGTGCCAGTAGCCAGTCTAAAGGGACAGCCAGAAGAAAGAACACTGAAGCTTTCTTT
TRBJ2-2,-,TRBV7-2,-,CASSLTGGTGELFF,TGTGCCAGCAGCTTAACCGGGGGCACCGGGGAGCTGTTTTTT
TRBJ1-2,-,TRBV20-1,-,CSAWSGGYTF,TGCAGTGCTTGGTCGGGAGGCTACACCTTC
TRBJ2-3,TRBD1,TRBV7-9,-,CASSLTGQGGTDTQYF,TGTGCCAGCAGCTTAACCGGACAGGGGGGCACAGATACGCAGTATTTT